The clone carrying this T cell receptor beta chain showed up just once. The run of the v3.0 immunoSEQ assay was at survey level. Only in-frame clones appear in the TCRdb table, and some are missing; sequencing was by immunoSEQ multiplex PCR. The sample records 34,000 or so clones, roughly four fifths being singletons. This record comes from a study of long-term antiretroviral therapy in people with HIV. Specimens held roughly 0.9-10 million cryopreserved PBMC prior to DNA extraction. V lost 1 base and J lost 7; bases outside the gene matches: 2. The CDR3 length is 14 residues. The gene calls are TRBV5-3 and TRBJ2-1, with 10 nucleotides matching TRBD1. TRBV5-3 is classed as an ORF, of uncertain function. Here the sequenced sample was unsorted PBMCs, taken 0.6 years after starting antiretroviral therapy. The clonotype originates from a man younger than 35 with HIV. CDR3: CARSLRQGANEQFF. CDR3 coding DNA: TGTGCCAGAAGCTTGAGACAGGGGGCGAATGAGCAGTTCTTC.